The clone carrying this TCR beta chain came up many times. The antigen is undetermined. Germline trimming cut 2 bases from V and 5 bases from J; bases unmatched to any gene: 6. This CDR3 region has 15 residues. Germline V gene lookup returns CDR1 MDHEN and CDR2 SYDVKM. Prepared TCR beta cDNA libraries contained unique molecular identifiers. MiXCR, applied by TCRdb to the PCR reads, yields one record per CDR3 protein. The sample gives around 250,000 distinct CDR3 sequences, 36% of which show up once; under 5% is in the top ten. This entry comes from a study of post-analysis software for immune sequencing data. Findings of the study overall: Roughly five TRBV segments appeared more often in patients than in controls, and TRBV5-6, TRBV5-1 and TRBV20-1 were among these.

The TCR sequence derives from a girl aged 5-17 years with multiple sclerosis. This chain connects TRBV28 to TRBJ2-3, with TRBD2 matching over 8 bases. The sequenced sample was blood. DNA for the CDR3: TGTGCCAGCAGTTTAACTAGCGGTCGGGGAGATACGCAGTATTTT. It specifies CASSLTSGRGDTQYF.